These 32 T cell receptor beta chains share one sample of origin, sequenced in a study of chemoradiotherapy in HPV16-positive cancers (dated by TCRdb to between 2021 and 2022). The receptor library was made with the immunoSEQ multiplex PCR assay. TCRdb took over this immuneACCESS table, retaining in-frame rearrangements with V and J assigned. Such tables are incomplete; in checked studies, under half of the missing clones stem from an unresolved V gene, and the remainder is unexplained. The table for this sample lists around 30,000 clones; roughly nine tenths of them were counted only once. Of the sample, 3.1% falls within the top ten clones. The sequencing used blood, collected from a patient who underwent chemoradiotherapy. These receptors came from a human donor with HPV-associated anogenital cancer.

This clone was observed once. The gene calls are TRBV6-1 and TRBJ1-4; D remains unclear. This CDR3 region has 13 residues. The germline V and J ends were trimmed by 11 bases and 7 bases, with 17 bases remaining between them. In germline, CDR1 is MNHNS, CDR2 SASEGT. This CDR3 is CAVGGFLGEKLFF. The CDR3 bases are TGTGCCGTAGGCGGCTTTCTGGGTGAAAAACTGTTTTTT.

This clone was observed a handful of times. This chain connects TRBV27 to TRBJ1-5; D remains unclear. Trimming took off 4 bases at V and 5 bases at J, with 9 bases between the two ends. This CDR3 comprises 13 residues. Germline CDR1 reads MNHEY; CDR2 reads SMNVEV (reference sequence). CDR3 protein: CASSSRRDQPQHF. The CDR3 region has the DNA TGTGCCAGCAGTTCCCGGCGGGATCAGCCCCAGCATTTT.

The chain employs TRBV7-8 and TRBJ1-1; D ambiguous. The germline CDR1 and CDR2 sequences are SGHVS and FQNEAQ. V was clipped by 4 bases and J by 2 bases, with 14 bases between them. This CDR3 comprises 15 residues. As DNA, the CDR3 is TGTGCCAGCAGCTCGGTAGAGGGTGGAAACACTGAAGCTTTCTTT. It encodes CASSSVEGGNTEAFF.

CDR3 sequence reads: CASSQVGTGSWGTDTQYF. Here the CDR3 DNA reads TGCGCCAGCAGCCAAGTAGGGACAGGGTCTTGGGGCACAGATACGCAGTATTTT. The chain has TRBV4-1 and TRBJ2-3, with 9 bases aligning to TRBD1. The V gene end was trimmed by 1 base and the J gene end by 1 base; junction bases not matched to a gene: 9. The CDR3 length is 18 residues. Germline lookup yields CDR1 MGHRA and CDR2 YSYEKL.

The rearrangement joins TRBV7-2 to TRBJ1-1; D call uncertain. Germline V gene lookup returns CDR1 SGHTA and CDR2 FQGNSA. V was pared by 1 base and J by 2 bases, with 5 bases between. The CDR3 sequence is 13 residues long. CDR3 nucleotide sequence: TGTGCCAGCAGCTTAGAGGGAAACACTGAAGCTTTCTTT. Protein sequence: CASSLEGNTEAFF.

The rearrangement links TRBV29-1 to TRBJ2-7; 8 bases line up with TRBD2. The germline V gene has CDR1 SQVTM and CDR2 ANQGSEA. Trimming at V came to 3 bases and at J to 9 bases, leaving 19 bases not matched to a gene. This CDR3 spans 16 amino acids. The DNA for the CDR3 is TGCAGCGTTGACCCGGGTTCCGGGGGGGGTGGCTCGGGGCAGTACTTC. It yields the protein CSVDPGSGGGGSGQYF.

The rearrangement links TRBV6-1 to TRBJ1-2; TRBD1 aligns across 10 bases. J gave up 1 base and V 8 bases, and 4 bases lay outside the gene matches. The CDR3 is made up of 14 amino acids. Germline loops: CDR1 MNHNS, CDR2 SASEGT. The CDR3 DNA reads as TGTGCCAGCGGACAGGGGGGCCTTAACTATGGCTACACCTTC. Encoded protein: CASGQGGLNYGYTF.

V gene TRBV30 combines with J gene TRBJ2-1; no clear D. The CDR3 length is 16 residues. The V end was cut by 4 bases, the J end by 2 bases, with 18 bases between. Germline CDR1 and CDR2: GTSNPN and SVGIG (reference sequence). The chain's CDR3 is CAWTRLISGPYNEQFF. DNA of the CDR3: TGTGCCTGGACTCGGCTTATCTCCGGCCCCTACAATGAGCAGTTCTTC.

As DNA, the CDR3 is TGTGCCAGCAGCCCAACACCAAACTCTGGAAACACCATATATTTT. This gives the protein CASSPTPNSGNTIYF. This rearrangement joins TRBV7-2 to TRBJ1-3, with D unclear. The CDR3 runs 15 residues. The V end was cut by 5 bases, the J end by 0 bases, with 11 bases between. CDR1 and CDR2 (germline): SGHTA, FQGNSA.

The genes are TRBV12-5 and TRBJ2-2; TRBD2 might be the D (5 bases). This CDR3 is built from 20 residues. Trimming cost V 2 bases and J 2 bases, with 24 bases left between them. The V gene's germline CDR1 is LGHNT and CDR2 FRNRAP. The CDR3 protein is CASGLPILEGWIRNTGELFF. The CDR3 DNA is TGTGCTAGTGGTTTGCCCATCCTCGAGGGCTGGATCCGAAACACCGGGGAGCTGTTTTTT.

The V gene is TRBV2, the J gene TRBJ1-1; the D gene is possibly TRBD1 (5 bases). Looked up from germline, CDR1 is SNHLY and CDR2 is FYNNEI. Trimming stripped 6 bases from V and 3 bases from J, with 11 bases between. The CDR3 loop spans 13 amino acids. CDR3 sequence: CASREGRDTEAFF. DNA for the CDR3: TGTGCCAGCAGGGAGGGGAGGGACACTGAAGCTTTCTTT.

The chain couples TRBV2 to TRBJ2-2; the match to TRBD1 covers 9 bases. Germline V gives CDR1 SNHLY, CDR2 FYNNEI. The CDR3 covers 16 residues. After removal of 4 bases from V and 3 bases from J, the junction contained 6 bases not matched to a gene. The DNA for the CDR3 is TGTGCCAGCAGTGGCCGGACAGGGGAAGACACCGGGGAGCTGTTTTTT. Protein product: CASSGRTGEDTGELFF.

This chain links TRBV30 with TRBJ1-5, with D tentatively TRBD1 (5 bases). CDR3 length equals 15 residues. Trimming cost V 3 bases and J 2 bases, with 14 bases left between them. Per germline, CDR1 GTSNPN and CDR2 SVGIG (reference sequence). Written as DNA, the CDR3 is TGTGCCTGGAGCGACAGATTCATAGGCAATCAGCCCCAGCATTTT. Amino acids: CAWSDRFIGNQPQHF.

The chain is built from TRBV5-1 and TRBJ1-1, with D maybe TRBD1 (6 bases). CDR3 length: 16 residues. The germline V gene has CDR1 SGHRS and CDR2 YFSETQ. V dropped 2 bases and J dropped 4 bases, with 18 bases sitting between them. The CDR3: CASSLVGGRGGTEAFF. The CDR3 nucleotides read TGCGCCAGCAGCTTAGTGGGGGGCAGAGGCGGCACTGAAGCTTTCTTT.

This clone was recorded once. V is TRBV15 and J is TRBJ1-1; no firm D call. The CDR3 has 15 amino acids. The V end was cut by 0 bases, the J end by 0 bases, with 8 bases between. Germline loops: CDR1 LNHNV, CDR2 YYDKDF (reference sequence). Written as DNA, the CDR3 is TGTGCCACCAGCAGAGATCGCATTCTGAACACTGAAGCTTTCTTT. It encodes CATSRDRILNTEAFF.

The V call is TRBV9, the J call TRBJ2-3; 11 bases fit TRBD2. This CDR3 has 22 residues. The germline V gene has CDR1 SGDLS and CDR2 YYNGEE. J was trimmed by 4 bases and V by 0 bases; bases with no gene match: 22. The CDR3 DNA is TGTGCCAGCAGCGTAGCTCTACTCCCGGGACTAGCGGAACCAGGGAGCGCAGATACGCAGTATTTT. It encodes CASSVALLPGLAEPGSADTQYF.

The V call is TRBV5-5, the J call TRBJ1-2, with D perhaps TRBD1 (6 bases). V was cut by 1 base and J by 5 bases, with 12 bases left in between. This CDR3 is built from 14 residues. Germline V CDR1 and CDR2: SGHKS, YYEKEE (reference sequence). The CDR3 DNA reads TGTGCCAGCAGCTTGAACAGGGATCGATATGGCTACACCTTC. It specifies CASSLNRDRYGYTF.

V is TRBV9 and J is TRBJ1-5, with 8 bases lining up with TRBD1. The CDR3 loop spans 14 amino acids. V gave up 4 bases and J gave up 4 bases; unmatched junction bases: 4. In germline, CDR1 is SGDLS, CDR2 YYNGEE. The CDR3 reads CASSIGQGNQPQHF. CDR3 nucleotide sequence: TGTGCCAGCAGCATTGGACAGGGAAATCAGCCCCAGCATTTT.

This chain uses TRBV6-6 with TRBJ2-5; 8 positions match TRBD2. Trimming took 0 bases from V and 2 from J; bases not matched to a gene: 2. From germline, CDR1 is MNHNY and CDR2 SVGAGI (reference sequence). The CDR3 has 15 residues. DNA of the CDR3: TGTGCCAGCAGTTACTCGACGGGGGGGCAAGAGACCCAGTACTTC. The encoded protein is CASSYSTGGQETQYF.

This clone was counted a single time. The rearrangement links TRBV9 to TRBJ2-3; D not resolved. Trimming stripped 3 bases from V and 0 bases from J, with 14 bases between. Germline lookup yields CDR1 SGDLS and CDR2 YYNGEE. This CDR3 comprises 16 residues. The CDR3 DNA follows: TGTGCCAGCAGCGGAAGAGGAGCACAGAGCACAGATACGCAGTATTTT. Protein: CASSGRGAQSTDTQYF.

This chain joins TRBV5-1 and TRBJ1-4, with unresolved D. Germline loops: CDR1 SGHRS, CDR2 YFSETQ. The CDR3 has 17 residues. With 0 bases removed from V and 0 bases from J, the gap between germline ends came to 12 bases. In DNA, the CDR3 is TGCGCCAGCAGCTTGGAAGGCAGACATGCAACTAATGAAAAACTGTTTTTT. This translates into CASSLEGRHATNEKLFF.

This clone was seen a single time. V usage is TRBV2 and J usage is TRBJ2-5, with a tentative D call TRBD2 (6 bases). V lost 4 bases and J 5 bases, leaving 23 bases between the germline ends. This CDR3 has 17 amino acids. Germline CDR1 and CDR2: SNHLY and FYNNEI. CDR3 sequence (DNA): TGTGCCAGCAGTGTTAAGGGGAATTTTATGGAGGGCGAGACCCAGTACTTC. Protein sequence: CASSVKGNFMEGETQYF.

The rearrangement links TRBV7-2 to TRBJ2-3; D not resolved. The V end was cut by 0 bases, the J end by 10 bases, with 17 bases between. In germline, CDR1 is SGHTA, CDR2 FQGNSA. The CDR3 consists of 15 residues. This chain's CDR3 is CASSLATSTRSAQYF. The CDR3 nucleotides are TGTGCCAGCAGCTTAGCCACGTCGACCCGATCGGCGCAGTATTTT.

The V call is TRBV7-9, the J call TRBJ1-2; D perhaps matches TRBD1 (5 bases). The V and J ends lost 5 bases and 9 bases respectively, with 13 bases between them. The V gene's germline CDR1 is SEHNR and CDR2 FQNEAQ (reference sequence). This CDR3 has 12 residues. CDR3 sequence: CASSTRWDRYTF. In nucleotides, the CDR3 is TGTGCCAGCAGCACGCGCTGGGACCGCTACACCTTC.

This clone was seen a few times. V usage is TRBV14 and J usage is TRBJ1-2; no clear D. CDR3 length equals 14 residues. In germline, CDR1 is SGHDN, CDR2 FVKESK. Trimming took off 2 bases at V and 3 bases at J, with 10 bases between the two ends. DNA for the CDR3: TGTGCCAGCAGCCAACCGGGAATTGACTATGGCTACACCTTC. It encodes CASSQPGIDYGYTF. Supplemented by reference TRBV14 and TRBJ1-2, the full variable domain reads EAGVTQFPSHSVIEKGQTVTLRCDPISGHDNLYWYRRVMGKEIKFLLHFVKESKQDESGMPNNRFLAERTGGTYSTLKVQPAELEDSGVYFCASSQPGIDYGYTFGSGTRLTVV.

The chain has TRBV14 and TRBJ2-2; D is unclear. CDR3 size: 15 residues. Germline V gene lookup returns CDR1 SGHDN and CDR2 FVKESK. V was trimmed by 3 bases and J by 4 bases, leaving 12 bases between them. The DNA of the CDR3 is TGTGCCAGCAGCCAGATAAGTCGGAGCACCGGGGAGCTGTTTTTT. Its protein product is CASSQISRSTGELFF.

The chain is built from TRBV7-2 and TRBJ2-3, with TRBD2 matching over 7 bases. The CDR3 length is 15 residues. V lost 3 bases to trimming and J lost 3 bases; unmatched junction nucleotides: 6. Germline V gene sequence: CDR1 SGHTA, CDR2 FQGNSA. CDR3: CASSLGGRLTDTQYF. The CDR3 DNA follows: TGTGCCAGCAGCTTGGGCGGGAGATTAACAGATACGCAGTATTTT.

The sample holds one count of this clone. V is TRBV7-9 and J is TRBJ2-7; either TRBD1 or TRBD2 may fit D (5 bases each). This CDR3 has 15 amino acids. CDR1 SEHNR and CDR2 FQNEAQ come from the germline V gene (reference sequence). With 3 bases removed from V and 1 base from J, the gap between germline ends came to 13 bases. Here the CDR3 reads CASSFSMGPSYEQYF. CDR3 DNA: TGTGCCAGCAGCTTTTCCATGGGACCGTCCTACGAGCAGTACTTC.

The chain couples TRBV27 to TRBJ2-5; no firm D call. Germline CDR1 MNHEY, CDR2 SMNVEV (reference sequence). CDR3 size: 14 residues. Trimming took off 5 bases at V and 1 base at J, with 11 bases between the two ends. For the CDR3, the DNA is TGTGCCAGCAGTCTCGGACCCCCCCAAGAGACCCAGTACTTC. The encoded protein is CASSLGPPQETQYF.

This chain connects TRBV7-9 to TRBJ2-7; D is unclear. Germline loops: CDR1 SEHNR, CDR2 FQNEAQ (reference sequence). There are 14 residues in the CDR3. V was pared by 3 bases and J by 0 bases, with 9 bases between. CDR3 sequence reads: CASSFDWSSYEQYF. Here the CDR3 DNA reads TGTGCCAGCAGCTTTGATTGGAGCTCCTACGAGCAGTACTTC.

The chain is built from TRBV10-1 and TRBJ2-1; 8 bases match TRBD2. The trim removed 3 bases at V and 3 bases at J, leaving 4 bases unmatched. This CDR3 has 15 amino acids. The germline CDR1 and CDR2 sequences are WNHNN and SYGVQD (reference sequence). CDR3 bases: TGCGCCAGCAGTGAAGAGCGGGGGTTCTACAATGAGCAGTTCTTC. Its translation is CASSEERGFYNEQFF.

This chain uses TRBV7-2 with TRBJ1-1; tentative D call: TRBD1 (6 bases). The CDR3 totals 15 residues. Germline-derived CDR1 and CDR2 are SGHTA and FQGNSA. V was shortened by 1 base and J by 7 bases, with 16 bases between the two germline ends. CDR3 residues: CASSLEQGGIGEAFF. In DNA, the CDR3 is TGTGCCAGCAGCTTAGAACAGGGCGGGATAGGTGAAGCTTTCTTT.